A selection of T cell receptor beta chains follows, all from one sample in a study of blood T cells in healthy people across ages. MiXCR, run by TCRdb on the 5' RACE reads, gives a single entry per CDR3 protein. The sample has 1.5 million to 1.8 million distinct CDR3 sequences, about 42% seen once. Sequencing used blood. These receptors all come from a woman between 18 and 29 years old in good health. The CDR3 runs from the conserved cysteine through the conserved F or W. The D gene is left open where the match is weak. Clone size is given for some rows only: seen once, a few or many times, or a class if the clone is expanded.

cdr3_aa	cdr3_nt	v_call	j_call	clone_size	cdr3_length	d_call
CASSLGTSGYGQYF	TGCGCCAGCAGCTTGGGTACCTCCGGCTACGGGCAGTACTTC	TRBV5-1	TRBJ2-7	once	14	NA
CASSYSKDHRGFTEAFF	TGTGCCAGCAGTTACTCGAAGGACCACAGGGGATTTACTGAAGCTTTCTTT	TRBV6-2/TRBV6-3	TRBJ1-1	NA	17	TRBD1
CASSSGGEGAQPQHF	TGTGCCAGCAGTTCTGGGGGAGAGGGTGCCCAGCCCCAGCATTTT	TRBV28	TRBJ1-5	once	15	NA
CASSSRDRSLYEQYF	TGTGCCAGCAGCTCACGGGACAGGAGCCTATACGAGCAGTACTTC	TRBV7-2	TRBJ2-7	NA	15	TRBD1
CASSLVGTGRNGYTF	TGTGCCAGCAGCTTAGTAGGCACAGGGAGGAATGGCTACACCTTC	TRBV7-2	TRBJ1-2	NA	15	NA
CASSFGVTGTQFF	TGTGCCAGCAGTTTCGGGGTTACGGGGACCCAGTTCTTC	TRBV28	TRBJ2-1	once	13	NA
CASSLGLGDNKQFF	TGCGCCAGCAGCTTGGGGTTAGGGGACAATAAGCAGTTCTTC	TRBV5-1	TRBJ2-1	NA	14	NA
CSVVWASTEAFF	TGCAGCGTTGTTTGGGCTTCTACAGAAGCTTTCTTT	TRBV29-1	TRBJ1-1	few	12	NA
CASSLSRGFNSPLHF	TGTGCCAGCAGTTTATCGCGGGGTTTCAATTCACCCCTCCACTTT	TRBV27	TRBJ1-6	few	15	NA
CASSLGNRGRKGQPQHF	TGTGCCAGCAGCTTAGGGAACAGGGGGCGAAAAGGTCAGCCCCAGCATTTT	TRBV7-2	TRBJ1-5	NA	17	TRBD1
CASSPPVGGMAVTQYF	TGTGCCAGCTCACCACCGGTTGGGGGGATGGCAGTCACGCAGTATTTT	TRBV18	TRBJ2-3	NA	16	NA
CASSFTTSRVLTQYF	TGTGCCAGCAGCTTTACGACTAGCAGGGTTCTTACGCAGTATTTT	TRBV13	TRBJ2-3	NA	15	TRBD2
CASSQVVGPNEQFF	TGTGCCAGCAGCCAGGTAGTTGGCCCCAATGAGCAGTTCTTC	TRBV3-1	TRBJ2-1	NA	14	NA
CASSPSPLAVEYGYTF	TGTGCCAGCAGCCCTTCGCCCTTGGCGGTTGAATATGGCTACACCTTC	TRBV27	TRBJ1-2	NA	16	NA
CASSLTLSDTQYF	TGTGCCAGCAGCCTGACCCTATCAGATACGCAGTATTTT	TRBV7-9	TRBJ2-3	few	13	NA
CASSRLTEANVLTF	TGTGCCAGCAGCCGCCTGACTGAGGCCAACGTCCTGACTTTC	TRBV14	TRBJ2-6	NA	14	NA
CSVEVAGQGDPYEQYF	TGCAGCGTTGAAGTCGCCGGACAGGGGGATCCCTACGAGCAGTACTTC	TRBV29-1	TRBJ2-7	NA	16	TRBD1
CASSLSGSKKEQYF	TGTGCCAGCAGTTTATCCGGGTCCAAAAAAGAGCAGTACTTC	TRBV27	TRBJ2-7	few	14	NA
CASSPTRSGSRGFDTQYF	TGTGCCAGCAGTCCAACGAGATCCGGGAGCCGCGGTTTCGATACGCAGTATTTT	TRBV27	TRBJ2-3	NA	18	NA
CASSHRFSQGPVDIQYF	TGCGCCAGCAGCCATAGATTCTCACAGGGGCCTGTGGACATTCAGTACTTC	TRBV4-1	TRBJ2-4	NA	17	TRBD1
CASSFAQGDTEAFF	TGCGCCAGCAGCTTCGCACAGGGGGACACTGAAGCTTTCTTT	TRBV5-1	TRBJ1-1	NA	14	TRBD1
CASSLDRYQEKLFF	TGTGCCAGCAGCCTGGACAGGTACCAAGAAAAACTGTTTTTT	TRBV7-2	TRBJ1-4	few	14	TRBD1
CSVEPMETQYF	TGCAGCGTTGAGCCTATGGAGACCCAGTACTTC	TRBV29-1	TRBJ2-5	NA	11	NA
CASRPSGRETQYF	TGTGCCAGCAGACCCTCCGGGAGGGAGACCCAGTACTTC	TRBV28	TRBJ2-5	NA	13	TRBD2
CSAKPDGTGYHYGYTF	TGCAGTGCTAAACCGGACGGGACAGGTTATCACTATGGCTACACCTTC	TRBV20-1	TRBJ1-2	once	16	TRBD1
CASSLGGTNGAFF	TGTGCCAGCAGCTTGGGCGGCACGAACGGAGCTTTCTTT	TRBV7-2	TRBJ1-1	NA	13	NA
CASSLAGRSSEQFF	TGTGCCAGCAGCCTAGCGGGGAGATCGAGTGAGCAGTTCTTC	TRBV7-8	TRBJ2-1	NA	14	TRBD2
CASSPGGTGYSPLHF	TGTGCCAGCAGCCCTGGGGGGACAGGGTACTCACCCCTCCACTTT	TRBV12-3/TRBV12-4	TRBJ1-6	NA	15	TRBD1
CASSLGSGVDYEQYF	TGTGCCAGCAGTTTAGGGTCAGGGGTTGACTACGAGCAGTACTTC	TRBV12-3/TRBV12-4	TRBJ2-7	NA	15	NA
CASSQGLEGSYNEQFF	TGCGCCAGCAGCCAAGGTCTGGAGGGCTCCTACAATGAGCAGTTCTTC	TRBV4-3	TRBJ2-1	NA	16	NA
CASSYSVNKYGYTF	TGTGCCAGCAGTTACTCGGTAAACAAGTATGGCTACACCTTC	TRBV6-2/TRBV6-3	TRBJ1-2	NA	14	NA
CASLRVLNSPLHF	TGTGCCAGCCTAAGAGTGTTGAATTCACCCCTCCACTTT	TRBV7-2	TRBJ1-6	NA	13	NA
CASSQAQPGKGTRALLDSPLHF	TGTGCCAGCAGCCAAGCCCAACCGGGCAAGGGGACAAGAGCTCTACTGGATTCACCCCTCCACTTT	TRBV4-2	TRBJ1-6	few	22	NA
CSVAVWTDGGYTF	TGCAGCGTTGCTGTATGGACAGACGGGGGCTACACCTTC	TRBV29-1	TRBJ1-2	few	13	NA
CASSYTDRGNTEAFF	TGTGCCAGCAGTTACACGGATAGGGGGAACACTGAAGCTTTCTTT	TRBV6-2/TRBV6-3	TRBJ1-1	NA	15	NA
CASSWGVGLTEAFF	TGTGCCAGCAGTTGGGGGGTAGGCCTCACTGAAGCTTTCTTT	TRBV12-3/TRBV12-4	TRBJ1-1	few	14	NA
CASSQFPGTSGYNEQFF	TGTGCCAGCAGCCAATTCCCCGGGACTAGCGGCTACAATGAGCAGTTCTTC	TRBV3-1	TRBJ2-1	NA	17	TRBD2
CASSVVPGGKNEQFF	TGTGCCAGCAGCGTAGTCCCAGGGGGCAAGAATGAGCAGTTCTTC	TRBV9	TRBJ2-1	few	15	TRBD1
CASSTRDTSYSNQPQHF	TGTGCCAGCAGTACCCGGGACACCAGTTATAGCAATCAGCCCCAGCATTTT	TRBV28	TRBJ1-5	NA	17	NA
CASSLGYVGGSYNEQFF	TGCGCCAGCAGCTTGGGCTATGTGGGGGGCTCCTACAATGAGCAGTTCTTC	TRBV5-1	TRBJ2-1	NA	17	NA
CSVLTPTGVADTQYF	TGCAGCGTCCTCACCCCGACAGGGGTGGCAGATACGCAGTATTTT	TRBV29-1	TRBJ2-3	NA	15	TRBD1
CAGSQGSNQPQHF	TGTGCCGGTTCGCAGGGTAGCAATCAGCCCCAGCATTTT	TRBV2	TRBJ1-5	few	13	NA
CASSSRGLAGSSYNEQYF	TGTGCCAGCAGCTCACGAGGACTAGCGGGGAGCTCCTACAATGAGCAGTACTTC	TRBV13	TRBJ2-7	NA	18	TRBD2
CASGDSAGATNEKLFF	TGTGCCAGCGGGGACTCTGCCGGCGCAACTAATGAAAAACTGTTTTTT	TRBV4-2	TRBJ1-4	NA	16	NA
CAWRNQQGTNEKLFF	TGTGCCTGGAGGAACCAACAGGGAACTAATGAAAAACTGTTTTTT	TRBV30	TRBJ1-4	few	15	NA
CASSTTDWNYGYTF	TGTGCCAGCAGCACGACGGACTGGAACTATGGCTACACCTTC	TRBV14	TRBJ1-2	NA	14	NA
CSVKVTDTQYF	TGCAGCGTTAAGGTAACAGATACGCAGTATTTT	TRBV29-1	TRBJ2-3	NA	11	NA